This T cell receptor beta chain came from a study of control samples from healthy donors and cancer patients. TCRdb's copy holds only in-frame clones and misses some; the assay was immunoSEQ multiplex PCR. The sample carries roughly 140,000 clones, over 90% recorded once. This CDR3 spans 14 amino acids. CDR1 is SGHRS and CDR2 is YFSETQ in the germline V gene. The V end lost 4 bases, the J end lost 3 bases, and 13 bases lay between the germline ends. The V and J genes are TRBV5-1 and TRBJ2-5; a possible D gene is TRBD2 (5 bases). Sequencing input: blood. This TCR was sampled from a man between 45 and 60 years old in good health. The CDR3 coding sequence is TGCGCCAGCAGCCCCTCGAGGGCTGAAGAGACCCAGTACTTC. Protein: CASSPSRAEETQYF. The whole variable domain, remainder taken from reference TRBV5-1 and TRBJ2-5, is KAGVTQTPRYLIKTRGQQVTLSCSPISGHRSVSWYQQTPGQGLQFLFEYFSETQRNKGNFPGRFSGRQFSNSRSEMNVSTLELGDSALYLCASSPSRAEETQYFGPGTRLLVL.